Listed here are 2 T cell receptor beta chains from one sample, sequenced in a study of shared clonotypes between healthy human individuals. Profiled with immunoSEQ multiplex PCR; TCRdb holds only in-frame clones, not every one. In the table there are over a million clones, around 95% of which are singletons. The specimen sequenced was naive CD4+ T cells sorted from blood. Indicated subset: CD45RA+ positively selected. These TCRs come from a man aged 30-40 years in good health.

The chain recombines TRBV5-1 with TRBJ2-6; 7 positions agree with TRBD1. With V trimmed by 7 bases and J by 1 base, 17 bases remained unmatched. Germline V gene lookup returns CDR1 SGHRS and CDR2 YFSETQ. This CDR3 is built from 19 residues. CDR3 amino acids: CASALWGQRVLSGANVLTF. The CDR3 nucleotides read TGCGCCAGCGCCCTTTGGGGACAGCGAGTCTTATCTGGGGCCAACGTCCTGACTTTC.

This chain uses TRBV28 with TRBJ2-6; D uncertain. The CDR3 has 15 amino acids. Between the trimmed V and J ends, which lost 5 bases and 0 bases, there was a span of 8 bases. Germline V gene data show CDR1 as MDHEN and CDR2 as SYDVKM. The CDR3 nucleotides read TGTGCCAGCAGTCACCAGAGCTCTGGGGCCAACGTCCTGACTTTC. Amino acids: CASSHQSSGANVLTF. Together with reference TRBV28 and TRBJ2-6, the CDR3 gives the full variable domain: DVKVTQSSRYLVKRTGEKVFLECVQDMDHENMFWYRQDPGLGLRLIYFSYDVKMKEKGDIPEGYSVSREKKERFSLILESASTNQTSMYLCASSHQSSGANVLTFGAGSRLTVL.